The next 2 T cell receptor beta chains were all read from a single sample in a study of T-cell reconstitution after alpha-beta-depleted transplantation in children. For TCRbeta, the library was prepared with unique molecular identifiers. TCRdb re-called the PCR reads through MiXCR, storing one row per CDR3 protein. The sample consists of over 400,000 distinct CDR3 sequences, roughly an eighth of them appearing once. Source: PBMCs from the stem cell graft donor, taken from the stem cell graft. The receptor set was obtained from a human donor who donated a stem cell graft to a child with combined immunodeficiency.

This clonotype was observed at least ten times. The rearrangement links TRBV12-3 or TRBV12-4 to TRBJ2-3, with TRBD2 matching over 7 bases. The CDR3 has 16 amino acids. Germline trimming cut 5 bases from V and 4 bases from J; bases unmatched to any gene: 12. The CDR3 spells CASSPIREDPADTQYF. The DNA for the CDR3 is TGTGCCAGCAGTCCAATTCGGGAGGACCCAGCAGATACGCAGTATTTT.

The chain recombines TRBV24-1 with TRBJ2-3; D possibly corresponds to TRBD2 (5 bases). Germline lookup yields CDR1 KGHDR and CDR2 SFDVKD. There are 14 residues in the CDR3. V was clipped by 6 bases and J by 2 bases, with 11 bases between them. The CDR3 loop reads CATSSADHTDTQYF. Written as DNA, the CDR3 is TGTGCCACCAGTTCAGCGGACCACACAGATACGCAGTATTTT.